This T cell receptor beta chain was found in a study of identifying expanded T cells in peripheral blood. Collection occurred without any documented infections or immune events in donors. A few counts support this clone. Antigen: not known. CDR3 size: 15 residues. Germline assignment: CDR1 KGHSH and CDR2 LQKENI. The V end lost 0 bases, the J end lost 7 bases, and 12 bases lay between the germline ends. Overall study results and limits: Variance in clone template counts between roughly 2-week samples significantly increased with total template count across all healthy donors.

Produced via immunoSEQ multiplex PCR; TCRdb's table is partial and in-frame only. The sample lists approximately 100,000 clones, 87% occurring once. This chain links TRBV18 with TRBJ2-2; D is unresolved. The sample consisted of blood. The TCR originated in a person aged 18 to 75 in good health. CDR3 in DNA: TGTGCCAGCTCACCACCTATCAGAACGAACGGGGAGCTGTTTTTT. As protein: CASSPPIRTNGELFF. Filled out from reference TRBV18 and TRBJ2-2, the complete variable domain reads NAGVMQNPRHLVRRRGQEARLRCSPMKGHSHVYWYRQLPEEGLKFMVYLQKENIIDESGMPKERFSAEFPKEGPSILRIQQVVRGDSAAYFCASSPPIRTNGELFFGEGSRLTVL.